This TCR beta chain was recovered during a study of blood T cell repertoires in COVID-19. Study background: Sites in the United States, Italy and Spain provided acute and convalescent COVID-19 samples. Nucleic acid was either cDNA or gDNA, and it came from T cells, B-cell-depleted T cells, or PBMCs.

Under the authors' procedure: Amplification from reference gene primers served as the basis for estimated nucleated cell counts. The repertoire was sequenced with immunoSEQ multiplex PCR; TCRdb's copy has only in-frame clones and lacks some. Clone size and the V and J calls come from that table; the DNA yielded D and trimming. This sample has roughly 130,000 clones, with around 79% found just once. J was trimmed by 2 bases and V by 0 bases; bases with no gene match: 2. The length of the CDR3 is 15 residues. Germline V gene lookup returns CDR1 SGHNT and CDR2 YYREEE (reference sequence). Followed longitudinally, the Seattle patients had been enrolled during active infection.

This receptor was identified in a woman between 65 and 79 years old with COVID-19, enrolled during active disease. Material for sequencing was peripheral blood. J is TRBJ2-1 and V is TRBV5-4; 7 bases fit TRBD2. This CDR3 is CASSLGRGAYNEQFF. The CDR3 coding sequence is TGTGCCAGCAGCTTGGGACGGGGGGCCTACAATGAGCAGTTCTTC.